The 8 T cell receptor beta chains in this list originate from one sample, sequenced in a study of chronic HIV infection and antiretroviral therapy. In TCRdb, the 5' RACE reads were re-called with MiXCR into one record per CDR3 protein. This sample has 40,000 to 50,000 distinct CDR3 sequences; roughly 19% occur once, and the top ten carry around 2.8%. Sequencing was done on a sample of peripheral blood. The receptors were gathered from an adult who had HIV and had not received antiretroviral therapy, or was an uninfected healthy control (not recorded which).

The chain is built from TRBV28 and TRBJ2-1; the D gene is possibly TRBD2 (8 bases). V was cut by 7 bases and J by 6 bases, with 19 bases left in between. This CDR3 spans 15 amino acids. Germline loops: CDR1 MDHEN, CDR2 SYDVKM. CDR3 amino acids: CASTPPGRGRNEQFF. CDR3 DNA: TGTGCCAGCACCCCCCCCGGGAGGGGGCGCAATGAGCAGTTCTTC.

This clonotype was counted between two and nine times. This rearrangement joins TRBV28 to TRBJ1-1; 7 bases agree with TRBD1. This CDR3 is built from 14 residues. The germline gives CDR1 MDHEN, CDR2 SYDVKM. With V trimmed by 3 bases and J by 7 bases, 8 bases remained unmatched. The CDR3 is CASSFSLRTGEAFF. In DNA form, the CDR3 reads TGTGCCAGCAGTTTCTCGCTCCGGACAGGTGAAGCTTTCTTT.

The chain is built from TRBV28 and TRBJ2-3; D remains ambiguous. The CDR3 spans 15 residues. Trimming removed 4 bases from V and 0 bases from J, with 11 bases in between. From germline, CDR1 is MDHEN and CDR2 SYDVKM. The CDR3, as DNA: TGTGCCAGCAGTTCTAGTGAAACCAGCACAGATACGCAGTATTTT. This gives the protein CASSSSETSTDTQYF.

The V call is TRBV6-1, the J call TRBJ2-1, with D uncertain. The CDR3 spans 15 residues. The germline gives CDR1 MNHNS, CDR2 SASEGT. Deletions cut 2 bases from V and 0 bases from J, with 8 bases between. CDR3: CASSEYQGSYNEQFF. As DNA, the CDR3 is TGTGCCAGCAGTGAATATCAAGGCTCCTACAATGAGCAGTTCTTC.

This clonotype was detected a few times. The chain couples TRBV29-1 to TRBJ1-2, with no clear D. Germline V CDR1 and CDR2: SQVTM, ANQGSEA. Deletions cut 3 bases from V and 5 bases from J, with 19 bases between. The CDR3 is 15 residues long. The CDR3 reads CSVDRGQRRDYGYTF. The CDR3 region has the DNA TGCAGCGTTGATCGAGGCCAGCGGAGGGATTATGGCTACACCTTC.

Only a few counts were recorded for this clonotype. This chain joins TRBV29-1 and TRBJ1-4; 8 nucleotides line up with TRBD1. Germline CDR1 and CDR2: SQVTM and ANQGSEA. Trimming cost V 4 bases and J 3 bases; bases outside gene matches: 10. This CDR3 spans 16 amino acids. CDR3 loop: CSVARTGRDANEKLFF. In nucleotides, the CDR3 is TGCAGCGTTGCGAGGACAGGGAGGGATGCTAATGAAAAACTGTTTTTT.

The rearrangement uses TRBV30 and TRBJ2-1; D unresolved. From germline, CDR1 is GTSNPN and CDR2 SVGIG (reference sequence). The CDR3 is made up of 13 amino acids. V gave up 0 bases and J gave up 9 bases, with 12 bases separating them. The CDR3 DNA is TGTGCCTGGAGTGTACTGGTTTGGGGTGAGCAGTTCTTC. Its protein is CAWSVLVWGEQFF.

The J gene is TRBJ2-7, the V gene TRBV27; D perhaps matches TRBD2 (6 bases). The length of the CDR3 is 14 residues. CDR1 is MNHEY, CDR2 SMNVEV, per germline (reference sequence). The V and J ends lost 5 bases and 9 bases respectively, with 20 bases between them. CDR3 nucleotides: TGTGCCAGCAGTGTCGGGACGCGGGGACGTGGGCAGTACTTC. This sequence encodes CASSVGTRGRGQYF.